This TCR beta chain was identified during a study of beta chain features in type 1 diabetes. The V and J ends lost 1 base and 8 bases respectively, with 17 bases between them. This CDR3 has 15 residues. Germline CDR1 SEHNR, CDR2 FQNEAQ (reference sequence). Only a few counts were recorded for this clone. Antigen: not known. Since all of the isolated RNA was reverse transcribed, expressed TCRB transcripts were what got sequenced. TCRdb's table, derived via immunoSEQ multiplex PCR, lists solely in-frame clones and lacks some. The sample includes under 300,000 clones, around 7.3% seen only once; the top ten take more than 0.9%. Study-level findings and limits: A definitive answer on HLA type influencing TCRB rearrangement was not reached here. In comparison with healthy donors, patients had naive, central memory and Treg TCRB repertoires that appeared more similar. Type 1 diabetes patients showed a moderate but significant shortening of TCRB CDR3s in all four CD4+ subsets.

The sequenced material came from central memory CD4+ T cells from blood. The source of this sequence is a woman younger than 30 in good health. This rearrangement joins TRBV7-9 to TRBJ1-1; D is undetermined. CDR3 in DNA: TGTGCCAGCAGCTTAGGGTTCGGCCGGTCCGACGAAGCTTTCTTT. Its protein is CASSLGFGRSDEAFF. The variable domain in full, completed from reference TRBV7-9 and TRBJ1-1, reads DTGVSQNPRHKITKRGQNVTFRCDPISEHNRLYWYRQTLGQGPEFLTYFQNEAQLEKSRLLSDRFSAERPKGSFSTLEIQRTEQGDSAMYLCASSLGFGRSDEAFFGQGTRLTVV.